Described below is a single TCR beta chain sequence and its context. This record comes from a study of blood T cell repertoires in COVID-19. The table came from immunoSEQ multiplex PCR; TCRdb's copy has only in-frame clones and leaves some out. The data hold 150,000 to 200,000 clones, with approximately 87% observed a single time. Looked up from germline, CDR1 is SNHLY and CDR2 is FYNNEI. V was clipped by 5 bases and J by 5 bases; unmatched bases: 7. CDR3 length equals 14 residues. The V call is TRBV2, the J call TRBJ1-2; 8 bases are a match to TRBD1. The TCR was taken from a man aged 70 or older with active or convalescent COVID-19. The sample comprised peripheral blood. CDR3 in DNA: TGTGCCAGCAGTTTGGACAGGGTGGGGTATGGCTACACCTTC. It encodes CASSLDRVGYGYTF.